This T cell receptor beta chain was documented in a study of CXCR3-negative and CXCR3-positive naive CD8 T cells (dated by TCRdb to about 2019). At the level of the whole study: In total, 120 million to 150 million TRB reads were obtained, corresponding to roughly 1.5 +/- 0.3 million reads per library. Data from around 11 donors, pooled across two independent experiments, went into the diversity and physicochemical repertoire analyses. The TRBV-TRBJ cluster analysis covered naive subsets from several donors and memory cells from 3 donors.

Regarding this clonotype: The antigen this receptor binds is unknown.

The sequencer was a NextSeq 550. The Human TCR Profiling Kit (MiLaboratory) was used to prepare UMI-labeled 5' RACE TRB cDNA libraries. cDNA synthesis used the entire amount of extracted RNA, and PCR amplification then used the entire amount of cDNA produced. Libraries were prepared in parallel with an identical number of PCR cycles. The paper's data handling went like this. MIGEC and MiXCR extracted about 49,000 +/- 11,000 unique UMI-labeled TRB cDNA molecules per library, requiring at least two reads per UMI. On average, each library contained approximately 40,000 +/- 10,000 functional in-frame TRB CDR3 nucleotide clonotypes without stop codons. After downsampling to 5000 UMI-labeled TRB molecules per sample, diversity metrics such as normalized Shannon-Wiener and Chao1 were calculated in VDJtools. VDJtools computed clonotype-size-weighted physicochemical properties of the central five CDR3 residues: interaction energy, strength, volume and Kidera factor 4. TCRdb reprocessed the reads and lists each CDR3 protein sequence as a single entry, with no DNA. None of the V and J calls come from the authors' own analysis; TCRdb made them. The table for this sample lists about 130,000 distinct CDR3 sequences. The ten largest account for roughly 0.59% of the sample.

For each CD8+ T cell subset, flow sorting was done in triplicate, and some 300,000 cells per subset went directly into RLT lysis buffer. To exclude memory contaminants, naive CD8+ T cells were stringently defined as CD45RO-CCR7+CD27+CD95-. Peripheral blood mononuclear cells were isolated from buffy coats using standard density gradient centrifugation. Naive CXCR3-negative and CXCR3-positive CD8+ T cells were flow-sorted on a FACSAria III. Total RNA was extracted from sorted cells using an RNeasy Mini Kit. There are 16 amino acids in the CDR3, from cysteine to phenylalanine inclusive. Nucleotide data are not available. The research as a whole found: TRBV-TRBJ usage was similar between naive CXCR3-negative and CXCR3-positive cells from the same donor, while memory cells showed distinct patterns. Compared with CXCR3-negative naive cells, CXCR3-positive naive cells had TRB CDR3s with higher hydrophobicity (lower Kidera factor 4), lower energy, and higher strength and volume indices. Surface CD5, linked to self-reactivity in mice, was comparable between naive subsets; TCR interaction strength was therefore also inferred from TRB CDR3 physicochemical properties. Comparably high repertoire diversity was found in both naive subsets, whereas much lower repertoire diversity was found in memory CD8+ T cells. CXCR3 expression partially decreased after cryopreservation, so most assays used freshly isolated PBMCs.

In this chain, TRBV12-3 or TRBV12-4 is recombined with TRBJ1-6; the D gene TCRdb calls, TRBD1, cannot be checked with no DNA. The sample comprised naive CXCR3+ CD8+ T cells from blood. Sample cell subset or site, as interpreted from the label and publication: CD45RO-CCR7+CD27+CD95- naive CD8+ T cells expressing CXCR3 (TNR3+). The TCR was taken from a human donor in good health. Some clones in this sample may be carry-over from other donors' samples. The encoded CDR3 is CASSPRPGSYNSPLHF.